This TCR beta chain was profiled in a study of T cell clonotyping in hematopoietic cell transplantation. As to this clone: Its antigen is as yet unknown.

The germline V gene has CDR1 GTSNPN and CDR2 SVGIG (reference sequence). The V end lost 0 bases, the J end lost 0 bases, and 7 bases lay between the germline ends. This CDR3 spans 14 amino acids. Clones were sequenced by immunoSEQ multiplex PCR, and TCRdb holds only the in-frame ones, with some missing. Of over 8,500 clones in the sample, around 45% were seen once. Regarding the study as a whole: Graft donor and pretransplant recipient Inverse Simpson Index values predicted broader posttransplant TCR diversity.

Samples: about 28 days before transplant, then days 30, 100 and 180 after. Sequencing was performed on PBMCs, taken 30 days after allogeneic stem cell transplant. The rearrangement joins TRBV30 to TRBJ2-3; maybe TRBD2 (5 bases). The sequence derives from a male patient aged 50 to 59 who had an allogeneic stem cell transplant from an unrelated donor, so the T cells may come from the graft donor. Some clones in this sample may be carry-over from other donors' samples. The CDR3 protein is CAWSVGGSTDTQYF. CDR3 nucleotide sequence: TGTGCCTGGAGTGTGGGCGGGAGCACAGATACGCAGTATTTT. The complete variable domain, with remaining parts taken from reference TRBV30 and TRBJ2-3, reads SQTIHQWPATLVQPVGSPLSLECTVEGTSNPNLYWYRQAAGRGLQLLFYSVGIGQISSEVPQNLSASRPQDRQFILSSKKLLLSDSGFYLCAWSVGGSTDTQYFGPGTRLTVL.